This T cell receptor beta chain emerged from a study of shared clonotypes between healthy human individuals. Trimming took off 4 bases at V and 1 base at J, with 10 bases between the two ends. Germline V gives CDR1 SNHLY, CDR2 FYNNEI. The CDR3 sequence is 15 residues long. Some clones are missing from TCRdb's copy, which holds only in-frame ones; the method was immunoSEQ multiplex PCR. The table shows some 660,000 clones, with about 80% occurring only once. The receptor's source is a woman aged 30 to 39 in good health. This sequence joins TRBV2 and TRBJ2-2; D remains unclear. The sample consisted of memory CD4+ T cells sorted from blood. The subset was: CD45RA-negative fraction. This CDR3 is CASSVNAGNTGELFF. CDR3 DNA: TGTGCCAGCAGTGTCAATGCAGGGAACACCGGGGAGCTGTTTTTT.